Listed below are T cell receptor beta chains from one sample, sequenced in a study of T-cell memory formation after mild COVID-19. TCRdb re-analysed the 5' RACE reads in MiXCR, keeping a single row per CDR3 protein. The sample yields roughly 14,000 distinct CDR3 sequences, approximately 23% seen once. Sequencing was carried out using PBMCs or a T cell subset sorted from them (not recorded which). The receptors shown here come from a man between 18 and 35 years old who had mild COVID-19 (a few samples of this study predate the infection). Cell type and time point are not known. The CDR3 runs from the conserved cysteine through the conserved F or W. A D gene is named only where the DNA matches it firmly. Size is stated for part of the rows, as once, few or many counts, or as a class when the clone is expanded.

TRBJ2-5,few,.,TRBV6-5,CASSYSGRGETQYF,TGTGCCAGCAGTTACTCGGGACGGGGGGAGACCCAGTACTTC
TRBJ1-1,many,TRBD1,TRBV29-1,CSSRDSYTEAFF,TGCAGCTCTAGGGACAGCTACACTGAAGCTTTCTTT
TRBJ2-1,many,.,TRBV20-1,CSASGGSGNNEQFF,TGCAGTGCTTCGGGGGGCTCGGGAAACAATGAGCAGTTCTTC
TRBJ2-7,few,TRBD1,TRBV11-2,CASSLDRAWEQYF,TGTGCCAGCAGCCTCGACAGGGCCTGGGAGCAGTACTTC
TRBJ2-6,.,TRBD1,TRBV4-2,CASSQFRDRASGANVLTF,TGTGCCAGCAGCCAATTCCGGGACAGGGCCTCTGGGGCCAACGTCCTGACTTTC
TRBJ1-4,many,TRBD1,TRBV5-5,CASSPATGSLDREREKLFF,TGTGCCAGCAGCCCGGCCACTGGATCGCTCGACAGGGAAAGGGAAAAACTGTTTTTT
TRBJ2-3,.,.,TRBV4-2,CASSRWGPDTQYF,TGTGCCAGCAGCAGGTGGGGACCCGATACGCAGTATTTT
TRBJ2-7,.,.,TRBV6-5,CASSYSRDPSLEQYF,TGTGCCAGCAGTTACTCGCGGGACCCCTCCCTCGAGCAGTACTTC
TRBJ2-2,.,TRBD2,TRBV12-3/TRBV12-4,CASSFKAGGPGELFF,TGTGCCAGCAGTTTTAAGGCGGGGGGCCCCGGGGAGCTGTTTTTT
TRBJ2-1,.,.,TRBV5-6,CASRFGPSYNEQFF,TGTGCCAGCAGATTCGGGCCCTCCTACAATGAGCAGTTCTTC
TRBJ2-1,.,.,TRBV12-5,CASGSRLHNEQFF,TGTGCTAGTGGTTCCCGGCTGCATAATGAGCAGTTCTTC
TRBJ1-3,many,TRBD1,TRBV7-9,CASSPGTGGRGNTIYF,TGTGCCAGCAGCCCCGGGACAGGGGGGCGTGGAAACACCATATATTTT
TRBJ1-6,many,TRBD1,TRBV6-6,CATIGPGGGGSSPLHF,TGTGCCACCATTGGGCCAGGGGGCGGAGGCAGTTCACCCCTCCACTTT
TRBJ2-1,many,.,TRBV6-5,CASSRTVNSYNEQFF,TGTGCCAGCAGTCGGACCGTAAACTCCTACAATGAGCAGTTCTTC
TRBJ1-1,.,TRBD1,TRBV11-3,CASSFWQGVSSTEAFF,TGTGCCAGCAGCTTTTGGCAGGGGGTATCTTCCACTGAAGCTTTCTTT
TRBJ2-3,.,TRBD2,TRBV9,CASSGPLAGGQQDTQYF,TGTGCCAGCAGCGGACCCCTAGCGGGGGGGCAGCAAGATACGCAGTATTTT
TRBJ2-3,.,.,TRBV10-2,CASSESKGGASTDTQYF,TGCGCCAGCAGTGAGTCGAAGGGCGGGGCTAGCACAGATACGCAGTATTTT
TRBJ2-1,many,TRBD1,TRBV30,CAWKVRDRIYNEQFF,TGTGCCTGGAAAGTTAGGGACAGAATATACAATGAGCAGTTCTTC
TRBJ2-3,many,TRBD2,TRBV4-1,CASSPGLAGGPMDTQYF,TGCGCCAGCAGCCCTGGACTAGCGGGGGGGCCGATGGATACGCAGTATTTT
TRBJ2-3,.,.,TRBV6-1,CASSDRTLEGDTQYF,TGTGCCAGCAGTGACAGGACATTAGAAGGAGATACGCAGTATTTT
TRBJ2-3,.,.,TRBV3-1,CASSDSVYTQYF,TGTGCCAGCAGCGACAGTGTATATACGCAGTATTTT
TRBJ2-3,many,.,TRBV7-6,CASSWSGETDTQYF,TGTGCCAGCAGCTGGTCAGGGGAAACGGATACGCAGTATTTT
TRBJ1-2,few,TRBD1,TRBV6-5,CASSYPGTGGADGYTF,TGTGCCAGCAGTTACCCCGGGACAGGGGGCGCGGATGGCTACACCTTC
TRBJ1-2,many,.,TRBV11-2,CASSLYRGLEVYGYTF,TGTGCCAGCAGCTTATATCGGGGGTTGGAGGTTTATGGCTACACCTTC
TRBJ2-1,many,.,TRBV7-9,CASSLLGAEQFF,TGTGCCAGCAGCCTCCTAGGAGCCGAGCAGTTCTTC
TRBJ2-5,.,TRBD1,TRBV18,CASSPLPGQGVETQYF,TGTGCCAGCTCACCTCTTCCAGGACAGGGAGTGGAGACCCAGTACTTC
TRBJ2-2,few,.,TRBV3-1,CASSQVIPRLSNTGELFF,TGTGCCAGCAGCCAAGTAATCCCACGGCTGTCTAACACCGGGGAGCTGTTTTTT
TRBJ2-1,few,TRBD2,TRBV9,CASSLYPGLAYNEQFF,TGTGCCAGCAGCTTATATCCGGGACTAGCCTACAATGAGCAGTTCTTC
TRBJ2-7,many,.,TRBV7-6,CASSLIPQYGQYF,TGTGCCAGCAGCTTAATTCCCCAGTACGGTCAGTACTTC
TRBJ1-4,many,.,TRBV7-2,CASSFTNEKLFF,TGTGCCAGCAGCTTTACTAATGAAAAACTGTTTTTT
TRBJ1-1,many,.,TRBV4-1,CASSQGQWGSTEAFF,TGCGCCAGCAGCCAAGGACAGTGGGGGAGCACTGAAGCTTTCTTT
TRBJ2-2,many,.,TRBV27,CASSAGLRRTGELFF,TGTGCCAGCAGTGCGGGTCTTCGTAGGACCGGGGAGCTGTTTTTT
TRBJ2-7,.,.,TRBV20-1,CSVTQGRYEQYF,TGCAGTGTCACACAGGGCCGTTACGAGCAGTACTTC
TRBJ1-2,many,TRBD1,TRBV20-1,CSARGTGKFYYGYTF,TGCAGTGCTAGGGGGACAGGCAAGTTCTACTATGGCTACACCTTC
TRBJ1-4,.,TRBD1,TRBV15,CATSKDRVDEKLFF,TGTGCCACCAGCAAAGACAGGGTCGACGAAAAACTGTTTTTT
TRBJ2-7,many,TRBD2,TRBV12-3/TRBV12-4,CASSFTSASYEQYF,TGTGCCAGCAGTTTTACTAGCGCGTCCTACGAGCAGTACTTC
TRBJ2-1,few,TRBD2,TRBV10-3,CAASGGATTYNEQFF,TGTGCCGCTAGCGGGGGGGCGACCACCTACAATGAGCAGTTCTTC
TRBJ1-5,few,.,TRBV7-2,CASSSRLTLGNQPQHF,TGTGCCAGCAGCTCCAGACTCACCCTAGGCAATCAGCCCCAGCATTTT
TRBJ2-3,.,.,TRBV2,CATTPEGHTDTQYF,TGTGCCACCACCCCCGAGGGGCACACAGATACGCAGTATTTT
TRBJ1-5,many,TRBD1,TRBV5-5,CASSKTGGDQPQHF,TGTGCCAGCAGCAAGACAGGGGGGGATCAGCCCCAGCATTTT
TRBJ1-2,many,.,TRBV12-3/TRBV12-4,CASSFRGISGYTF,TGTGCCAGCAGTTTTAGGGGGATTTCTGGCTACACCTTC
TRBJ1-4,large,TRBD1,TRBV5-6,CASSLQGQGLFGTNEKLFF,TGTGCCAGCAGCTTGCAAGGACAGGGGCTCTTCGGCACTAATGAAAAACTGTTTTTT
TRBJ1-1,medium-sized,.,TRBV7-9,CASSSKQEFTEAFF,TGTGCCAGCAGCTCGAAACAGGAATTCACTGAAGCTTTCTTT
TRBJ1-1,.,.,TRBV19,CASSIAQGFTQEAFF,TGTGCCAGTAGTATAGCGCAGGGATTCACACAAGAAGCTTTCTTT
TRBJ1-2,.,.,TRBV5-1,CASSHQGTSGYTF,TGCGCCAGCAGCCATCAGGGGACGAGTGGCTACACCTTC
TRBJ2-7,.,.,TRBV10-3,CAISGRQDTYEQYF,TGTGCCATCAGTGGTAGACAGGACACCTACGAGCAGTACTTC
TRBJ2-5,many,.,TRBV7-8,CASSGPRDRVTSGRQETQYF,TGTGCCAGCAGCGGGCCTCGGGACAGGGTTACTAGCGGACGCCAAGAGACCCAGTACTTC
TRBJ1-1,.,.,TRBV30,CAWSFKNTEAFF,TGTGCCTGGAGTTTCAAGAACACTGAAGCTTTCTTT
TRBJ2-7,many,TRBD1,TRBV20-1,CSARTGDYVYEQYF,TGCAGTGCTCGGACAGGGGACTATGTCTACGAGCAGTACTTC